This TCR beta chain was captured in a study of blood T cell repertoires in COVID-19. Study-level information: Specimens from acute and convalescent COVID-19 originated in the United States, Italy and Spain. PBMCs, B-cell-depleted T cells, or T cells were the source of the cDNA or gDNA that made up the material.

J was trimmed by 7 bases and V by 5 bases; bases with no gene match: 13. Germline values: CDR1 SEHNR, CDR2 FQNEAQ (reference sequence). CDR3 length: 15 amino acids. Sequencing used immunoSEQ multiplex PCR; TCRdb keeps in-frame clones, though not all of them. In the table there are about 200,000 clones, roughly four fifths of which are singletons. Participants reported their clinical history, and cohort assignment relied on those reports. The sequenced material came from PBMCs or T cells enriched from blood (not recorded which). The source of this sequence is a man in his forties who had recovered from COVID-19. The V and J genes are TRBV7-9 and TRBJ1-1; 7 nucleotides align to TRBD1. CDR3 DNA sequence: TGTGCCAGCAGCGTGGCGACAGGGATTGGAATTGAAGCTTTCTTT. It translates to CASSVATGIGIEAFF.